This T cell receptor beta chain originates from a study of PD-1 blockade in classical Hodgkin lymphoma. Regarding the study as a whole: Newly diagnosed patients had diversity similar to the baseline diversity of complete responders.

Trimming pared 1 base from V and 4 bases from J, leaving 16 bases between. Germline V gene lookup returns CDR1 LGHNA and CDR2 YSLEER. CDR3 length: 16 residues. This clone was detected a few times. The antigen is unknown. Sequenced by immunoSEQ multiplex PCR; TCRdb stores in-frame clones only, minus some. The table includes 40,000 or so clones, around 80% detected once. Relapse after autologous stem cell transplantation occurred in every patient, and brentuximab vedotin exposure varied. This sequence joins TRBV4-3 and TRBJ1-2; D is unclear. This clonotype was obtained from a human donor with classical Hodgkin lymphoma. The sequencing used peripheral blood mononuclear cells (PBMCs), collected at baseline. This chain's CDR3 is CASSQGVSGLGYGYTF. Here the CDR3 DNA reads TGCGCCAGCAGCCAAGGGGTGTCGGGTTTGGGCTATGGCTACACCTTC.